The clone carrying this T cell receptor (beta chain) showed up just a few times. The sample originates from a study of blood T cell repertoires in COVID-19. Study details: Both acute and convalescent COVID-19 samples were obtained from the United States, Italy and Spain. T cells, B-cell-depleted T cells, or PBMCs provided the cDNA or gDNA that served as material.

Clones were sequenced by immunoSEQ multiplex PCR, and TCRdb holds only the in-frame ones, with some missing. The sample lists hundreds of thousands of clones, 80% to 85% occurring once. Germline assignment: CDR1 LNHDA and CDR2 SQIVND (reference sequence). V dropped 1 base and J dropped 0; count of bases not matched to a gene: 2. The CDR3 runs 16 residues. Study members were between about 18 and 95 years old and lived in 24 US regions. Clinical histories supplied by participants themselves formed the basis of cohort assignment. The V and J genes are TRBV19 and TRBJ1-3, with 8 nucleotides matching TRBD1. What was sequenced was PBMCs or T cells enriched from blood (not recorded which). The source of this sequence is a woman in her forties who had recovered from COVID-19. CDR3 protein: CASSIVTGGSGNTIYF. The CDR3 bases are TGTGCCAGTAGTATAGTCACAGGGGGCTCTGGAAACACCATATATTTT.